This T cell receptor beta chain was obtained from a study of T-cell memory formation after mild COVID-19 (dated by TCRdb to the early 2020s). Concerning the study at large: TCR sequence clusters from the two donors were found to be largely donor specific. In a couple of donors, T-cell clones that expanded and contracted after mild COVID-19 were tracked by sequencing TCRalpha and TCRbeta repertoires over time. Two young, previously healthy adult volunteers made up the cohort, one male and one female. General conclusions and limits of the study: Some responding clones were detected in pre-infection memory, which suggested that pre-existing cross-reactive memory T cells had joined the SARS-CoV-2 response. Contracting CD4+ clones turned up mainly in the CM and EM memory subsets, whereas EMRA was where CD8+ clones were enriched. The second-wave clones that peaked on day 37 were not confirmed to be SARS-CoV-2 specific. From day 15 to 85, contracting clones showed balanced CD4/CD8 phenotypes, whereas a second wave of clones that expanded from day 15 to 37 leaned towards CD4+. Only two mild cases were covered by the study, and larger cohorts that include severe cases with pre-infection samples were considered necessary.

PBMCs were isolated by Ficoll-Paque density gradient centrifugation. The sequencer was an Illumina NovaSeq 6000. cDNA libraries for TCRalpha and TCRbeta were prepared by 5'RACE using constant-segment primers, with sample barcodes and unique molecular identifiers added. RNA was extracted from every sample with Trizol reagent. Library amplification was performed in two PCR steps, and a second sample barcode and Illumina TruSeq adapters were introduced in the second step. Sequencing of the libraries was done on an Illumina NovaSeq, producing 2 x 150 bp paired-end reads. The authors' pipeline ran thus. Demultiplexing of reads and collapsing into UMI-guided consensus sequences were performed with migec v1.2.7. With mixcr v2.1.11, UMI consensuses were aligned to TRA and TRB V and J templates and assembled into clonotypes. A clonotype was counted as expanded or contracted only if both edgeR and NoisET called the change significant, with noise models trained on biological replicates. edgeR calls used a false discovery rate-adjusted p below 0.01 and a log2 fold-change threshold of 1. As an exploratory analysis of dynamics, PCA with hierarchical clustering was applied to max-normalized trajectories of the 1000 most abundant clonotypes. Separately sequenced CD4+ and CD8+ repertoires were used to assign the CD4 or CD8 phenotype of responding clones. TCRdb trimmed the raw reads at Q25, called clones with MiXCR and kept productive beta chains. Every entry covers one CDR3 protein and lists the most common genes and DNA from its rows. These V and J calls derive from TCRdb rather than the authors' analysis. The table for this sample lists 250,000 to 300,000 distinct CDR3 sequences; more than 15% of them were counted only once. The ten largest clones take up 20% to 25% of the sample.

The germline V gene supplies CDR1 SGHTA and CDR2 FQGNSA. Here V drops 2 bases and J drops 1 base, and the junction holds 3 bases not matched to any gene. Reading from cysteine to phenylalanine, the CDR3 counts 16 amino acids. This entry keeps only the CDR3 DNA: 48 bases, framed from base 1. This clonotype appeared a few times. Its specific antigen is unknown. Base qualities are not recorded, but no much larger clone differs from it by a single base. This receptor was identified in a man younger than 30 who had mild COVID-19 (a few samples of this study predate the infection). The sample titles of this study are shuffled in the database, so cell type and time point are left out; the donor was told from shared clones. The sequence links TRBV7-2 to TRBJ2-2; TRBD2 fits 8 bases in the junction. Source material: PBMCs or a T cell subset sorted from them (not recorded which). The CDR3 is CASSLRSGGNTGELFF. The bases are TGTGCCAGCAGCTTAAGAAGCGGGGGGAACACCGGGGAGCTGTTTTTT.